This T cell receptor (beta chain) was found in a study of blood T cells in healthy people across ages. The second PCR ran roughly 6 to 11 cycles with a sample-barcoded 5' primer and J-beta primers. TCRdb re-called the 5' RACE reads through MiXCR, storing one row per CDR3 protein. The sample has around 900,000 distinct CDR3 sequences, around 28% seen once. This clonotype was observed a few times. The TCR sequence derives from a woman older than 75 in good health. The sequenced sample was blood.

The CDR3 region is CASSIDGGRGTYNEQFF. In DNA, the CDR3 is TGTGCCAGTAGTATAGACGGGGGGCGGGGGACTTACAATGAGCAGTTCTTC. The chain combines TRBV19 with TRBJ2-1; perhaps TRBD2 as D (7 bases). The CDR3 is made up of 17 amino acids. Germline V gene sequence: CDR1 LNHDA, CDR2 SQIVND (reference sequence). Trimming left V 0 bases short and J 4 bases short, with 16 bases between. Together with reference TRBV19 and TRBJ2-1, the CDR3 gives the full variable domain: DGGITQSPKYLFRKEGQNVTLSCEQNLNHDAMYWYRQDPGQGLRLIYYSQIVNDFQKGDIAEGYSVSREKKESFPLTVTSAQKNPTAFYLCASSIDGGRGTYNEQFFGPGTRLTVL.